Listed here are 10 T cell receptor beta chains from one sample, sequenced in a study of T-cell reconstitution after alpha-beta-depleted transplantation in children. A library of TCRbeta sequences, prepared with unique molecular identifiers, was generated. MiXCR, run by TCRdb on the PCR reads, gives a single entry per CDR3 protein. Here the sample spans hundreds of thousands of distinct CDR3 sequences, roughly 15% being singletons. Sequenced here: PBMCs from the stem cell graft donor, sampled from the stem cell graft. The origin of the receptors is a human donor who donated a stem cell graft to a child with acute myeloid leukemia.

There are a few counts of this clonotype. V gene TRBV27 combines with J gene TRBJ1-5; tentatively, D is TRBD1 (5 bases). The CDR3 has 15 amino acids. CDR1 is MNHEY, CDR2 SMNVEV, per germline (reference sequence). V dropped 5 bases and J dropped 2 bases, with 13 bases sitting between them. CDR3 region: CASSRRSGGNQPQHF. CDR3 coding DNA: TGTGCCAGCAGTCGCCGATCGGGGGGCAATCAGCCCCAGCATTTT.

This clonotype was found many times. The chain couples TRBV29-1 to TRBJ1-1; 8 bases agree with TRBD1. The V gene's germline CDR1 is SQVTM and CDR2 ANQGSEA. CDR3 length: 13 residues. Trimming took 6 bases from V and 5 from J; bases not matched to a gene: 8. The CDR3: CSVATGDWTEAFF. CDR3 sequence (DNA): TGCAGCGTAGCGACAGGGGATTGGACTGAAGCTTTCTTT.

There are many counts of this clonotype. The CDR3 sequence is CSASDGAYSPLHF. CDR3 sequence (DNA): TGCAGTGCTTCAGACGGGGCCTATTCACCCCTCCACTTT. The rearrangement joins TRBV20-1 to TRBJ1-6; tentatively, D is TRBD1 (5 bases). Germline CDR1 reads DFQATT; CDR2 reads SNEGSKA (reference sequence). V was cut by 5 bases and J by 8 bases, with 13 bases left in between. The CDR3 is made up of 13 amino acids.

The sample holds one count of this clonotype. CDR3: CASSHRGGSSYNEQFF. The CDR3 coding sequence is TGTGCCAGCAGTCACCGGGGGGGGAGCTCCTACAATGAGCAGTTCTTC. The V gene is TRBV6-4, the J gene TRBJ2-1; TRBD2 matches 8 bases. CDR3 size: 16 residues. The V gene's germline CDR1 is MRHNA and CDR2 SNTAGT. The V gene end was trimmed by 5 bases and the J gene end by 0 bases; junction bases not matched to a gene: 6.

This clonotype was detected only a few times. This rearrangement joins TRBV5-1 to TRBJ1-2; a weak D match, TRBD1 (5 bases). Deletions cut 0 bases from V and 0 bases from J, with 6 bases between. CDR1 and CDR2 (germline): SGHRS, YFSETQ. The CDR3 totals 14 residues. Written as DNA, the CDR3 is TGCGCCAGCAGCTTGGTGACAGCTAACTATGGCTACACCTTC. It is translated as CASSLVTANYGYTF.

This sequence joins TRBV27 and TRBJ2-5; maybe TRBD1 (6 bases). V was pared by 3 bases and J by 4 bases, with 12 bases between. Looked up from germline, CDR1 is MNHEY and CDR2 is SMNVEV (reference sequence). The CDR3 length is 14 residues. CDR3 residues: CASSFAGAGETQYF. As DNA, the CDR3 is TGTGCCAGCAGTTTCGCAGGGGCGGGAGAGACCCAGTACTTC.

This clonotype showed up many times. CDR3 loop: CATRPAHTGELFF. In DNA, the CDR3 is TGTGCCACCCGACCGGCGCACACCGGGGAGCTGTTTTTT. The V and J genes are TRBV15 and TRBJ2-2; D remains ambiguous. Trimming took off 8 bases at V and 3 bases at J, with 10 bases between the two ends. The CDR3 contains 13 residues. The germline V gene has CDR1 LNHNV and CDR2 YYDKDF (reference sequence).

This clonotype came up many times. The chain uses TRBV7-8 and TRBJ2-5, with no clear D. This CDR3 has 12 residues. Trimming cost V 2 bases and J 5 bases, with 6 bases left between them. CDR1 is SGHVS, CDR2 FQNEAQ, per germline. CDR3 in DNA: TGTGCCAGCAGCTTATCGTGGGAGACCCAGTACTTC. Translating gives CASSLSWETQYF.

This clonotype was counted at least ten times. The V gene is TRBV5-1, the J gene TRBJ2-3; tentative D call: TRBD2 (6 bases). V lost 0 bases and J 1 base, leaving 9 bases between the germline ends. The CDR3 runs to 15 residues. Germline CDR1 and CDR2: SGHRS and YFSETQ. CDR3 coding DNA: TGCGCCAGCAGCTTGGCTGGCGGGGGCACAGATACGCAGTATTTT. This sequence encodes CASSLAGGGTDTQYF. Combining the CDR3 with reference TRBV5-1 and TRBJ2-3 gives the whole variable domain KAGVTQTPRYLIKTRGQQVTLSCSPISGHRSVSWYQQTPGQGLQFLFEYFSETQRNKGNFPGRFSGRQFSNSRSEMNVSTLELGDSALYLCASSLAGGGTDTQYFGPGTRLTVL.

This clonotype occurred many times. CDR3: CSALSLAGGPSTDTQYF. As DNA, the CDR3 is TGCAGTGCTCTCTCACTAGCGGGGGGCCCTAGCACAGATACGCAGTATTTT. The chain has TRBV20-1 and TRBJ2-3; 12 nucleotides agree with TRBD2. This CDR3 has 17 amino acids. Germline assignment: CDR1 DFQATT and CDR2 SNEGSKA (reference sequence). Germline trimming cut 5 bases from V and 0 bases from J; bases unmatched to any gene: 9.